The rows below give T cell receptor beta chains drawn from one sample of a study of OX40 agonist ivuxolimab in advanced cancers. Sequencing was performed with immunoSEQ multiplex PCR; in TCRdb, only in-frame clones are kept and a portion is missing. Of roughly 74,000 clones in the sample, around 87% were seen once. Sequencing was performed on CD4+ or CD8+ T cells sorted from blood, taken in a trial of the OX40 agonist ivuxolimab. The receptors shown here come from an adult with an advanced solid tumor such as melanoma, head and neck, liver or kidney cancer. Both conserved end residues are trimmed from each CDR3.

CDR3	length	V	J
ASSLGRGGEQF	11	TRBV28	TRBJ2-1
ASRGQAAPAYEQY	13	TRBV11-2	TRBJ2-7
ASSHRGAGNTIY	12	TRBV14	TRBJ1-3
ASSPRAVSGANVLT	14	TRBV27	TRBJ2-6
SGEATDTQY	9	TRBV20-1	TRBJ2-3
ASSLVTSDEQF	11	TRBV5-1	TRBJ2-1
ASRRQGESGYT	11	TRBV6-5	TRBJ1-2
ASSGRGGGATDTQY	14	TRBV7-2	TRBJ2-3
ASSARQGENQPQH	13	TRBV6-5	TRBJ1-5
ASSPGQGRRGYT	12	TRBV7-2	TRBJ1-2
ASSLMAAATNEKLF	14	TRBV27	TRBJ1-4
ASSHRDSSNTGELF	14	TRBV5-1	TRBJ2-2